This T cell receptor beta chain was sequenced during a study of blood T cell repertoires in COVID-19. As for the study in general: Donors in the United States, Italy and Spain gave samples during acute or convalescent COVID-19. PBMCs, B-cell-depleted T cells, or T cells were the source of the cDNA or gDNA that made up the material.

This clone was detected only once. Trimming cost V 6 bases and J 2 bases, with 10 bases left between them. CDR1 and CDR2 from the germline V gene are LNHDA and SQIVND (reference sequence). This CDR3 region has 13 residues. Original methodology: Amplified reference gene primers provided the basis for estimating nucleated cell counts. The data were produced by immunoSEQ multiplex PCR, yet TCRdb's version contains in-frame clones alone and is incomplete. The V and J calls and the clone size are those of that table, but D and trimming were determined from the DNA. The repertoire has 100,000 to 130,000 clones, about nine tenths of them found once; the top ten carry roughly 6.6%.

Sequenced material: peripheral blood. This chain links TRBV19 with TRBJ1-2; perhaps TRBD1 as D (5 bases). This sequence was found in a man aged 45-65 years with active or convalescent COVID-19. CDR3 region: CASRTDKNYGYTF. The CDR3 DNA sequence: TGTGCCAGTAGGACGGACAAGAACTATGGCTACACCTTC.